The 14 T cell receptor beta chains presented below share a single source sample, sequenced in a study of CD8 T cells in Susac syndrome. With random hexamers, 0.5 to 1 ug RNA was reverse transcribed. MiXCR, run by TCRdb on the immunoSEQ multiplex PCR reads, gives a single entry per CDR3 protein. The sample comprises about 300,000 distinct CDR3 sequences, roughly 90% of which are singletons, and about 0.17% rests with the top ten. The sequencing input was CD8+ T cells from PBMCs. The receptors stem from a human donor with multiple sclerosis.

The chain combines TRBV5-6 with TRBJ2-7; D gene unclear. The CDR3 spans 14 residues. Looked up from germline, CDR1 is SGHDT and CDR2 is YYEEEE. Between the trimmed V and J ends, which lost 2 bases and 1 base, there was a span of 10 bases. CDR3 region: CASSFVVGSYEQYF. The CDR3 bases are TGTGCCAGCAGCTTTGTTGTGGGATCCTACGAGCAGTACTTC. Supplemented by reference TRBV5-6 and TRBJ2-7, the full variable domain reads DAGVTQSPTHLIKTRGQQVTLRCSPKSGHDTVSWYQQALGQGPQFIFQYYEEEERQRGNFPDRFSGHQFPNYSSELNVNALLLGDSALYLCASSFVVGSYEQYFGPGTRLTVT.

The V gene is TRBV28, the J gene TRBJ2-1; the D is unclear. Germline-derived CDR1 and CDR2 are MDHEN and SYDVKM. V was pared by 10 bases and J by 0 bases, with 13 bases between. The CDR3 length is 14 residues. CDR3 region: CATRGVTSYNEQFF. The CDR3 DNA reads TGTGCCACCCGAGGAGTTACCTCCTACAATGAGCAGTTCTTC.

The chain joins TRBV7-9 to TRBJ2-2, with D possibly TRBD1 on 5 matching bases. Trimming pared 4 bases from V and 0 bases from J, leaving 15 bases between. CDR1 SEHNR and CDR2 FQNEAQ come from the germline V gene (reference sequence). The CDR3 has 17 residues. This CDR3 is CASSWIQGHANTGELFF. The CDR3 region has the DNA TGTGCCAGCAGCTGGATTCAGGGTCACGCGAACACCGGGGAGCTGTTTTTT.

The chain recombines TRBV13 with TRBJ2-4; no reliable D call. CDR3 length equals 16 residues. Germline V gene data show CDR1 as PRHDT and CDR2 as FYEKMQ (reference sequence). V lost 0 bases and J lost 0, with 9 bases in between. The CDR3 bases are TGTGCCAGCAGCTTAGGACAATTCTTAGCCAAAAACATTCAGTACTTC. Translating it yields CASSLGQFLAKNIQYF.

The V and J genes are TRBV25-1 and TRBJ1-3; 7 positions match TRBD1. Germline assignment: CDR1 MGHDK and CDR2 SYGVNS. The CDR3 loop spans 17 amino acids. Trimming at V came to 3 bases and at J to 2 bases, leaving 10 bases not matched to a gene. CDR3 DNA: TGTGCCAGCAGTGAGGGACAGAGCTCACTCACTGGAAACACCATATATTTT. The encoded protein is CASSEGQSSLTGNTIYF.

In this sample, this clonotype turned up once. This sequence joins TRBV29-1 and TRBJ1-1, with unresolved D. The germline CDR1 and CDR2 sequences are SQVTM and ANQGSEA. The ends were cut back, 4 bases at V and 1 base at J, with 13 bases in the middle. The CDR3 runs to 14 residues. The CDR3 nucleotides read TGCAGCGTTGTTCCTAGGCTTACGAACACTGAAGCTTTCTTT. Its protein product is CSVVPRLTNTEAFF.

The chain couples TRBV10-3 to TRBJ2-3; 9 bases match TRBD1. Looked up from germline, CDR1 is ENHRY and CDR2 is SYGVKD. The CDR3 loop spans 12 amino acids. The ends lost 10 bases at V and 6 bases at J; junction bases unmatched: 5. In nucleotides, the CDR3 is TGTGCCACCGGACAGGGGTACGATACGCAGTATTTT. Translating it yields CATGQGYDTQYF.

The V and J genes are TRBV9 and TRBJ2-1; tentative D call: TRBD1 (6 bases). The CDR3 contains 14 residues. Germline V gene lookup returns CDR1 SGDLS and CDR2 YYNGEE. V lost 0 bases and J lost 10, with 14 bases in between. The CDR3 protein is CASSVEGVGSEQFF. CDR3 nucleotides: TGTGCCAGCAGCGTAGAGGGGGTGGGGAGCGAGCAGTTCTTC.

The rearrangement uses TRBV6-2 or TRBV6-3 and TRBJ2-7; D is uncertain. Germline V lookup: CDR1 MNHEY, CDR2 SVGEGT. The CDR3 sequence is 13 residues long. Trimming left V 2 bases short and J 2 bases short, with 7 bases between. CDR3 sequence: CASSYLQTYEQYF. The CDR3 nucleotides read TGTGCCAGCAGTTACCTGCAGACCTACGAGCAGTACTTC.

The rearrangement links TRBV4-3 to TRBJ2-5; 14 nucleotides match TRBD2. The CDR3 loop spans 18 amino acids. Trimming took 4 bases from V and 2 from J; bases not matched to a gene: 9. CDR1 is LGHNA, CDR2 YSLEER, per germline. The CDR3 protein is CASSRGIWTSGGQETQYF. CDR3 in DNA: TGCGCCAGCAGCCGAGGAATTTGGACTAGCGGGGGGCAAGAGACCCAGTACTTC.

The chain has TRBV5-8 and TRBJ2-7, with a tentative D call TRBD1 (7 bases). In germline, CDR1 is SGHTS, CDR2 YDEGEE. V shed 0 bases and J shed 0 bases, with 10 bases lying between them. The CDR3 loop spans 15 amino acids. The CDR3 loop is CASSLAGGRSYEQYF. The CDR3 bases are TGTGCCAGCAGCTTGGCAGGGGGGCGCTCCTACGAGCAGTACTTC.

The chain couples TRBV6-2 or TRBV6-3 to TRBJ2-1; D is unresolved. Trimming removed 0 bases at V and 5 bases at J, with 5 bases between. The CDR3 runs to 13 residues. Germline CDR1 is MNHEY and CDR2 is SVGEGT. This CDR3 reads CASSYSMDNEQFF. The CDR3 nucleotides read TGTGCCAGCAGTTACTCGATGGACAATGAGCAGTTCTTC.

The rearrangement uses TRBV19 and TRBJ1-5; D uncertain. Germline assignment: CDR1 LNHDA and CDR2 SQIVND (reference sequence). This CDR3 spans 14 amino acids. Trimming stripped 5 bases from V and 1 base from J, with 9 bases between. CDR3 DNA: TGTGCCAGTAGTGTATTGGGCAGCAATCAGCCCCAGCATTTT. Translated, it gives CASSVLGSNQPQHF.

V and J are TRBV6-2 or TRBV6-3 and TRBJ1-5, with D hard to call. The CDR3 covers 14 residues. Germline V gene data show CDR1 as MNHEY and CDR2 as SVGEGT. The ends were cut back, 9 bases at V and 5 bases at J, with 17 bases in the middle. The CDR3 reads CASMPSGWDQPQHF. The CDR3 DNA is TGTGCCAGTATGCCCTCGGGTTGGGATCAGCCCCAGCATTTT.